The rows below give T cell receptor beta chains drawn from one sample of a study of T-cell memory formation after mild COVID-19. TCRdb recomputed calls from the 5' RACE reads with MiXCR, one row per CDR3 protein. The sample yields about 320,000 distinct CDR3 sequences, around 15% seen once. The material sequenced was PBMCs or a T cell subset sorted from them (not recorded which). These receptors all come from a man between 18 and 35 years old who had mild COVID-19 (a few samples of this study predate the infection). Cell type and time point are not known. The CDR3 runs from the conserved cysteine through the conserved F or W. A D gene is named only where the DNA matches it firmly. Only some rows state a clone size, as once, few, many or a class for expanded clones.

>TRBJ2-1|-|TRBV5-1|few
CASSFERDQFF
TGCGCCAGCAGTTTCGAGAGGGACCAGTTCTTC
>TRBJ2-2|-|TRBV5-6|few
CASSSRNFANTGELFF
TGTGCCAGCAGCTCACGGAATTTCGCGAACACCGGGGAGCTGTTTTTT
>TRBJ1-2|-|TRBV7-2|few
CASSRDSPRLTNYGYTF
TGTGCCAGCAGCCGGGACTCCCCTCGTCTAACTAACTATGGCTACACCTTC
>TRBJ2-3|-|TRBV20-1|few
CSARDGGKGADTQYF
TGCAGTGCCCGAGACGGAGGGAAAGGCGCAGATACGCAGTATTTT
>TRBJ1-1|-|TRBV4-1|-
CASSRLGNTEAFF
TGCGCCAGCAGCAGGTTGGGGAACACTGAAGCTTTCTTT
>TRBJ2-3|TRBD2|TRBV18|few
CASSPRSSGGPDTQYF
TGTGCCAGCTCACCCCGGTCTAGCGGGGGTCCAGATACGCAGTATTTT
>TRBJ2-7|-|TRBV5-1|-
CASSLSPADQYEQYF
TGCGCCAGCAGCTTGTCCCCCGCAGATCAATACGAGCAGTACTTC
>TRBJ1-2|-|TRBV20-1|few
CSAARGGYGYTF
TGCAGTGCAGCCAGGGGTGGCTATGGCTACACCTTC
>TRBJ2-7|-|TRBV11-2|-
CASSHSTGDYEQYF
TGTGCCAGCAGCCATTCGACAGGCGACTACGAGCAGTACTTC
>TRBJ1-4|TRBD1|TRBV12-3/TRBV12-4|-
CASSLARGQGLAEKLFF
TGTGCCAGCAGTTTAGCGCGGGGACAGGGATTGGCTGAAAAACTGTTTTTT
>TRBJ2-3|-|TRBV7-2|-
CASSLTRATDTQYF
TGTGCCAGCAGCTTGACGCGCGCCACAGATACGCAGTATTTT
>TRBJ1-2|-|TRBV7-9|-
CASSLGSENYGYTF
TGTGCCAGCAGCTTAGGTTCAGAAAACTATGGCTACACCTTC
>TRBJ2-1|TRBD2|TRBV12-3/TRBV12-4|few
CASSFSGGVHEQFF
TGTGCCAGCAGTTTTAGCGGGGGGGTCCATGAGCAGTTCTTC
>TRBJ2-5|-|TRBV11-2|-
CASSLRGSPETQYF
TGTGCCAGCAGCTTACGCGGATCGCCGGAGACCCAGTACTTC
>TRBJ2-1|-|TRBV5-1|many
CASSRTSVGDYNEQFF
TGCGCCAGCAGCCGAACCTCGGTCGGAGACTACAATGAGCAGTTCTTC
>TRBJ2-3|TRBD2|TRBV6-5|-
CASSYSGRGGFADTQYF
TGTGCCAGCAGTTACTCGGGGCGGGGGGGCTTTGCAGATACGCAGTATTTT
>TRBJ1-5|-|TRBV4-1|-
CASSGAGRQPQHF
TGCGCCAGTTCCGGGGCAGGGCGACAGCCCCAGCATTTT
>TRBJ2-3|-|TRBV5-1|-
CASSNAGIRDTQYF
TGCGCCAGCAGCAACGCCGGGATCCGAGATACGCAGTATTTT
>TRBJ2-3|-|TRBV6-1|-
CASRPPGRRTDTQYF
TGTGCCAGCAGGCCCCCGGGACGTCGCACAGATACGCAGTATTTT
>TRBJ1-5|-|TRBV27|few
CASTSEHQPQHF
TGTGCCAGCACGTCGGAGCATCAGCCCCAGCATTTT
>TRBJ2-7|-|TRBV7-2|few
CASSYDGTRSYEQYF
TGTGCCAGCAGCTATGACGGAACCCGCTCCTACGAGCAGTACTTC
>TRBJ1-5|-|TRBV5-6|few
CASSGAGGNQPQHF
TGTGCCAGCAGCGGGGCAGGGGGCAATCAGCCCCAGCATTTT
>TRBJ1-2|-|TRBV7-2|-
CASSPSRQAGGYTF
TGTGCCAGCAGCCCCAGCAGGCAGGCGGGGGGCTACACCTTC
>TRBJ2-7|TRBD1|TRBV4-1|few
CASSQGYRGFPEQYF
TGCGCCAGCAGCCAAGGTTACAGGGGGTTTCCCGAGCAGTACTTC
>TRBJ2-6|-|TRBV18|-
CASSQNRAPGANVLTF
TGTGCCAGCTCACAAAACAGGGCTCCCGGGGCCAACGTCCTGACTTTC
>TRBJ2-1|TRBD2|TRBV25-1|few
CASSDRGGLAAGNEQFF
TGTGCCAGCAGTGATCGCGGAGGACTAGCTGCAGGTAATGAGCAGTTCTTC
>TRBJ2-7|-|TRBV7-2|few
CASSPRGTVTYEQYF
TGTGCCAGCAGCCCCCGGGGGACAGTCACCTACGAGCAGTACTTC
>TRBJ2-2|-|TRBV25-1|few
CASSESGGPGELFF
TGTGCCAGCAGTGAGTCCGGGGGGCCCGGGGAGCTGTTTTTT
>TRBJ2-6|-|TRBV2|-
CASRVGANVLTF
TGTGCCAGCAGGGTTGGGGCCAACGTCCTGACTTTC
>TRBJ2-2|TRBD1|TRBV10-1|-
CASSGPQGSGELFF
TGCGCCAGCAGTGGTCCACAGGGGTCCGGGGAGCTGTTTTTT
>TRBJ2-3|TRBD1|TRBV5-1|many
CASSEGTGSKRTQYF
TGCGCCAGCAGCGAGGGGACAGGGAGCAAGCGGACGCAGTATTTT
>TRBJ2-5|-|TRBV25-1|few
CASSEYRTMQETQYF
TGTGCCAGCAGTGAATACCGGACTATGCAAGAGACCCAGTACTTC
>TRBJ2-7|TRBD1|TRBV2|few
CALRDRGYEQYF
TGTGCCCTACGGGACAGGGGGTACGAGCAGTACTTC
>TRBJ2-3|TRBD2|TRBV7-9|-
CASEAGGEDTQYF
TGTGCCAGCGAGGCGGGGGGTGAAGATACGCAGTATTTT
>TRBJ2-7|-|TRBV25-1|few
CASIGLGGYEQYF
TGTGCCAGCATTGGCCTCGGGGGTTACGAGCAGTACTTC
>TRBJ1-1|-|TRBV5-1|few
CASSQTSTNTEAFF
TGCGCCAGCAGCCAGACTTCCACGAACACTGAAGCTTTCTTT
>TRBJ1-1|-|TRBV5-1|-
CASQPGQTGPGEAFF
TGCGCCAGCCAACCCGGACAGACCGGACCAGGGGAAGCTTTCTTT
>TRBJ1-5|TRBD1|TRBV6-1|-
CASSDRTGTGGNQPQHF
TGTGCCAGCAGTGACCGGACAGGGACGGGTGGCAATCAGCCCCAGCATTTT
>TRBJ2-7|TRBD1|TRBV5-1|few
CASSSSGTEYEQYF
TGCGCCAGCAGCTCCTCCGGGACAGAGTACGAGCAGTACTTC
>TRBJ1-1|-|TRBV20-1|few
CSARSTRSYEAFF
TGCAGTGCTAGGTCGACTAGATCCTATGAAGCTTTCTTT
>TRBJ2-1|TRBD1|TRBV11-3|few
CASSSGQGTYNEQFF
TGTGCCAGCAGCTCGGGACAGGGTACCTACAATGAGCAGTTCTTC
>TRBJ1-5|-|TRBV7-9|-
CASSFGFSQPQHF
TGTGCCAGCAGCTTTGGGTTTTCTCAGCCCCAGCATTTT
>TRBJ2-3|-|TRBV4-3|few
CASSQEIAARSMDTQYF
TGCGCCAGCAGCCAAGAGATAGCGGCTCGTTCCATGGATACGCAGTATTTT
>TRBJ2-1|TRBD1|TRBV5-1|few
CASSRDRERDNEQFF
TGCGCCAGCAGCCGAGACAGGGAACGAGACAATGAGCAGTTCTTC
>TRBJ2-1|-|TRBV14|-
CASSRTQHNEQFF
TGTGCCAGCAGCCGAACGCAACACAATGAGCAGTTCTTC
>TRBJ2-4|-|TRBV6-1|few
CASKTLGVAKNIQYF
TGTGCCAGCAAGACCCTCGGGGTCGCCAAAAACATTCAGTACTTC
>TRBJ2-5|-|TRBV18|-
CASSPLPETQYF
TGTGCCAGCTCACCGCTTCCGGAGACCCAGTACTTC
>TRBJ1-1|-|TRBV6-5|few
CASSGPLGVSTEAFF
TGTGCCAGCAGTGGCCCCCTGGGGGTATCCACTGAAGCTTTCTTT
>TRBJ1-3|-|TRBV4-2|-
CASSQDLGVVTIYF
TGTGCCAGCAGCCAAGATTTAGGGGTCGTCACCATATATTTT
>TRBJ1-2|-|TRBV7-2|-
CASSLLGGDYGYTF
TGTGCCAGCAGCTTATTAGGGGGGGACTATGGCTACACCTTC
>TRBJ2-2|-|TRBV4-2|few
CASSQETRATGELFF
TGTGCCAGCAGCCAAGAAACTAGGGCCACCGGGGAGCTGTTTTTT
>TRBJ2-2|TRBD1|TRBV7-2|few
CASSLSPWTGSAGELFF
TGTGCCAGCAGCTTAAGCCCCTGGACAGGATCCGCCGGGGAGCTGTTTTTT
>TRBJ1-2|-|TRBV5-1|-
CASSSTTGTNGYTF
TGCGCCAGCAGCTCAACCACAGGGACTAATGGCTACACCTTC
>TRBJ2-3|-|TRBV6-5|-
CASSYSTMPVSTDTQYF
TGTGCCAGCAGTTACTCGACGATGCCAGTTAGCACAGATACGCAGTATTTT
>TRBJ1-2|-|TRBV2|few
CASSDTFKGYTF
TGTGCCAGCAGCGATACTTTCAAGGGCTACACCTTC
>TRBJ2-7|-|TRBV6-5|few
CASIAPGSSYEQYF
TGTGCCAGCATAGCCCCGGGGAGCTCCTACGAGCAGTACTTC
>TRBJ2-3|-|TRBV6-5|few
CASSLRGPTDTQYF
TGTGCCAGCAGTTTGCGGGGACCCACAGATACGCAGTATTTT
>TRBJ1-1|-|TRBV4-1|few
CASSQVGMGYMNTEAFF
TGCGCCAGCAGCCAAGTTGGTATGGGTTATATGAACACTGAAGCTTTCTTT
>TRBJ2-7|-|TRBV7-6|-
CASSSPGQNLAAYEQYF
TGTGCCAGCAGCTCCCCGGGACAGAACCTAGCGGCCTACGAGCAGTACTTC
>TRBJ1-1|-|TRBV27|few
CASSRSTLPEAFF
TGTGCCAGCAGTCGATCCACCTTACCAGAAGCTTTCTTT